A single sample is the source of the 14 T cell receptor beta chains below, sequenced in a study of cytomegalovirus exposure and HLA in healthy donors. A multiplex PCR was run with 60 Vbeta primers and 13 Jbeta primers. Method: immunoSEQ multiplex PCR; TCRdb's copy keeps in-frame clones and lacks some. This sample has hundreds of thousands of clones; approximately 80% occur once, and the top ten carry about 0.22%. Material: PBMCs. Receptors originate from a girl aged 2 to 9 in good health and CMV-seronegative.

This clone was observed a handful of times. The rearrangement uses TRBV19 and TRBJ1-2, with a weak D call TRBD1 (6 bases). Trimming took off 9 bases at V and 1 base at J, with 18 bases between the two ends. The CDR3 extends over 15 amino acids. CDR1 and CDR2 (germline): LNHDA, SQIVND (reference sequence). The DNA of the CDR3 is TGTGCCAGCAAAACCCGGGACAACTTTAACTATGGCTACACCTTC. This translates into CASKTRDNFNYGYTF.

This clone came up once. This rearrangement joins TRBV5-1 to TRBJ2-7, with TRBD2 matching over 12 bases. J gave up 4 bases and V 0 bases, and 8 bases lay outside the gene matches. Germline V gene sequence: CDR1 SGHRS, CDR2 YFSETQ. This CDR3 spans 17 amino acids. CDR3 nucleotide sequence: TGCGCCAGCAGCTTGGCCACTAGCGGGAGGATAACGTACGAGCAGTACTTC. Amino acids: CASSLATSGRITYEQYF.

The chain recombines TRBV12-5 with TRBJ1-3; 11 bases match TRBD1. Per germline, CDR1 LGHNT and CDR2 FRNRAP. The CDR3 runs to 13 residues. With V trimmed by 6 bases and J by 8 bases, 3 bases remained unmatched. DNA of the CDR3: TGTGCTAGTGGGAGGACAGGGGGCGACACCATATATTTT. Amino acids: CASGRTGGDTIYF.

The chain recombines TRBV7-6 with TRBJ1-1; maybe TRBD1 (6 bases). V dropped 5 bases and J dropped 2 bases, with 18 bases sitting between them. The CDR3 spans 16 residues. Germline CDR1 and CDR2: SGHVS and FNYEAQ. CDR3 sequence reads: CASSRIEGEVNTEAFF. As DNA, the CDR3 is TGTGCCAGCAGCCGAATCGAGGGGGAAGTCAACACTGAAGCTTTCTTT.

Here the CDR3 DNA reads TGTGCCAGCAGTTACCGCGCGGTGAATACCGGGGAGCTGTTTTTT. This encodes CASSYRAVNTGELFF. The chain has TRBV6-6 and TRBJ2-2; D gene unclear. Trimming cost V 2 bases and J 5 bases, with 12 bases left between them. This CDR3 contains 15 residues. The V gene's germline CDR1 is MNHNY and CDR2 SVGAGI (reference sequence).

This clone turned up a few times. V gene TRBV5-1 combines with J gene TRBJ1-1, with TRBD1 identical over 9 bases. The germline V gene has CDR1 SGHRS and CDR2 YFSETQ. The CDR3 extends over 15 amino acids. Trimming at V came to 3 bases and at J to 4 bases, leaving 7 bases not matched to a gene. Written as DNA, the CDR3 is TGCGCCAGCAGCTGGGGACAGGGCGGGGGCACTGAAGCTTTCTTT. Its protein is CASSWGQGGGTEAFF.

The chain is built from TRBV9 and TRBJ2-1; D may be TRBD1 (5 bases). The V end lost 4 bases, the J end lost 3 bases, and 8 bases lay between the germline ends. The germline V gene has CDR1 SGDLS and CDR2 YYNGEE. The CDR3 is 13 residues long. The CDR3 here is CASSFDSYNEQFF. The CDR3, as DNA: TGTGCCAGCAGCTTCGACAGCTACAATGAGCAGTTCTTC.

The chain couples TRBV6-1 to TRBJ1-2; D gene uncertain. Germline V gene lookup returns CDR1 MNHNS and CDR2 SASEGT. V lost 5 bases to trimming and J lost 11 bases, with 15 bases between them. This CDR3 spans 12 amino acids. CDR3 region: CASSYIGLWYTF. The CDR3 region has the DNA TGTGCCAGCAGTTATATTGGACTCTGGTACACCTTC.

The sample holds one count of this clone. The chain recombines TRBV4-1 with TRBJ2-7; a weak D match, TRBD2 (5 bases). This CDR3 region has 15 residues. Germline lookup yields CDR1 MGHRA and CDR2 YSYEKL. V was trimmed by 1 base and J by 1 base, leaving 11 bases between them. The CDR3 here is CASSQARDYSYEQYF. CDR3 in DNA: TGCGCCAGCAGCCAAGCTCGAGACTATTCCTACGAGCAGTACTTC.

The rearrangement joins TRBV27 to TRBJ2-1; D is uncertain. V was shortened by 0 bases and J by 5 bases, with 5 bases between the two germline ends. Germline values: CDR1 MNHEY, CDR2 SMNVEV (reference sequence). The CDR3 totals 13 residues. In DNA, the CDR3 is TGTGCCAGCAGTTTATCCAACAACAATGAGCAGTTCTTC. This encodes CASSLSNNNEQFF.

Only one count was recorded for this clone. The chain uses TRBV29-1 and TRBJ2-1; TRBD2 matches 7 bases. V gave up 8 bases and J gave up 2 bases; unmatched junction bases: 15. Germline-derived CDR1 and CDR2 are SQVTM and ANQGSEA. This CDR3 region has 16 residues. CDR3 loop: CSTYPMGGVTYNEQFF. As DNA, the CDR3 is TGCAGCACATACCCCATGGGGGGGGTCACCTACAATGAGCAGTTCTTC.

This clone was seen more than once but under ten times. The J gene is TRBJ1-1, the V gene TRBV14; D is unresolved. The CDR3 is made up of 15 amino acids. V lost 4 bases and J 7 bases, leaving 19 bases between the germline ends. The V gene's germline CDR1 is SGHDN and CDR2 FVKESK. CDR3 DNA sequence: TGTGCCAGCAGCCTGAGCCCCGGGGTTGGTAGTGAAGCTTTCTTT. This codes for CASSLSPGVGSEAFF. Full variable domain (missing parts from reference TRBV14 and TRBJ1-1): EAGVTQFPSHSVIEKGQTVTLRCDPISGHDNLYWYRRVMGKEIKFLLHFVKESKQDESGMPNNRFLAERTGGTYSTLKVQPAELEDSGVYFCASSLSPGVGSEAFFGQGTRLTVV.

The chain employs TRBV19 and TRBJ1-1; 7 bases match TRBD1. CDR1 is LNHDA and CDR2 is SQIVND in the germline V gene (reference sequence). With V trimmed by 6 bases and J by 1 base, 8 bases remained unmatched. This CDR3 is built from 15 residues. The CDR3 sequence: CASSPAGQWNTEAFF. CDR3 nucleotide sequence: TGTGCCAGTAGCCCCGCGGGACAGTGGAACACTGAAGCTTTCTTT.

This chain links TRBV2 with TRBJ2-3; no firm D call. CDR1 is SNHLY, CDR2 FYNNEI, per germline. The V end lost 4 bases, the J end lost 0 bases, and 11 bases lay between the germline ends. This CDR3 spans 15 amino acids. The CDR3 DNA follows: TGTGCCAGCAGTGCTGAAGCGTCTAGCACAGATACGCAGTATTTT. Residues: CASSAEASSTDTQYF.